A single sample is the source of the 15 T cell receptor beta chains below, sequenced in a study of cytomegalovirus exposure and HLA in healthy donors. The protocol was immunoSEQ multiplex PCR, while the TCRdb copy is restricted to in-frame clones and leaves out a portion. Of some 240,000 clones in the sample, around 85% were seen once. Sequences were obtained from PBMCs. These receptors were obtained from a woman aged 25 to 39 in good health and CMV-seropositive.

The gene calls are TRBV27 and TRBJ1-1, with 9 bases that match TRBD1. CDR1 and CDR2 (germline): MNHEY, SMNVEV (reference sequence). Losses at the gene ends were 6 bases for V and 1 base for J; bases not matched to a gene: 6. The CDR3 runs to 15 residues. This chain's CDR3 is CASRFDRGANTEAFF. The CDR3, as DNA: TGTGCCAGCAGGTTCGACAGGGGGGCGAACACTGAAGCTTTCTTT.

A single count supports this clone. This rearrangement joins TRBV6-5 to TRBJ1-1; 9 bases agree with TRBD1. CDR1 and CDR2 from the germline V gene are MNHEY and SVGAGI. The V and J ends lost 7 bases and 3 bases, in that order; junction bases with no gene match: 6. This CDR3 is built from 14 residues. The CDR3 region is CASKYGTGYTEAFF. The CDR3 DNA reads as TGTGCCAGCAAATATGGGACAGGGTACACTGAAGCTTTCTTT.

This clone was counted once. This chain uses TRBV5-1 with TRBJ1-1; D is unresolved. This CDR3 has 15 residues. With 0 bases removed from V and 5 bases from J, the gap between germline ends came to 14 bases. Germline values: CDR1 SGHRS, CDR2 YFSETQ. The DNA for the CDR3 is TGCGCCAGCAGCTTGGTCGGCAGAGGTAGTACTGAAGCTTTCTTT. It encodes CASSLVGRGSTEAFF.

The chain carries TRBV27 and TRBJ1-5; the D is unclear. Germline V CDR1 and CDR2: MNHEY, SMNVEV (reference sequence). CDR3 size: 14 residues. Trimming cost V 3 bases and J 0 bases, with 6 bases left between them. The CDR3 nucleotides are TGTGCCAGCAGTTTTTCAGGTAGCAATCAGCCCCAGCATTTT. Its translation is CASSFSGSNQPQHF.

The chain has TRBV7-3 and TRBJ2-3; D is ambiguous. The CDR3 is 14 amino acids. Trimming pared 1 base from V and 0 bases from J, leaving 5 bases between. Germline-derived CDR1 and CDR2 are SGHTA and FQGTGA. In DNA, the CDR3 is TGTGCCAGCAGCTTAATCGGGAGCACAGATACGCAGTATTTT. Protein product: CASSLIGSTDTQYF.

The gene calls are TRBV4-1 and TRBJ2-7, with a tentative D call TRBD2 (6 bases). The CDR3 spans 14 residues. Germline V gives CDR1 MGHRA, CDR2 YSYEKL. V was pared by 5 bases and J by 6 bases, with 17 bases between. The CDR3 spells CASSFRLVGSEQYF. CDR3 DNA sequence: TGCGCCAGCAGCTTCAGACTAGTTGGGAGCGAGCAGTACTTC.

V gene TRBV7-9 combines with J gene TRBJ2-2; 7 nucleotides line up with TRBD2. Germline CDR1 is SEHNR and CDR2 is FQNEAQ (reference sequence). J was trimmed by 7 bases and V by 5 bases; bases with no gene match: 16. This CDR3 comprises 17 residues. CDR3 protein: CASSPAGREMSNGELFF. The CDR3 nucleotides are TGTGCCAGCAGCCCGGCTGGGCGGGAGATGTCGAACGGGGAGCTGTTTTTT. The whole variable domain, filled in from reference TRBV7-9 and TRBJ2-2, reads DTGVSQNPRHKITKRGQNVTFRCDPISEHNRLYWYRQTLGQGPEFLTYFQNEAQLEKSRLLSDRFSAERPKGSFSTLEIQRTEQGDSAMYLCASSPAGREMSNGELFFGEGSRLTVL.

This clone came up a few times. This chain uses TRBV27 with TRBJ2-7; 7 positions match TRBD1. The germline V gene has CDR1 MNHEY and CDR2 SMNVEV (reference sequence). Trimming cost V 5 bases and J 2 bases; bases outside gene matches: 9. The CDR3 totals 15 residues. The CDR3 here is CASSLPGTETYEQYF. CDR3 DNA sequence: TGTGCCAGCAGTCTGCCGGGGACAGAAACCTACGAGCAGTACTTC.

The table lists this clone with a count of one. The chain carries TRBV5-1 and TRBJ2-1, with TRBD2 as a possible D gene (6 bases). Trimming removed 2 bases at V and 6 bases at J, with 21 bases between. Per germline, CDR1 SGHRS and CDR2 YFSETQ. The CDR3 loop spans 17 amino acids. The CDR3 region has the DNA TGCGCCAGCAGCTTAGCGGGTCACGGAGCGGGTCTCAATGAGCAGTTCTTC. Its protein product is CASSLAGHGAGLNEQFF.

The chain uses TRBV5-1 and TRBJ2-5, with D perhaps matching TRBD2 (5 bases). Trimming took off 5 bases at V and 13 bases at J, with 27 bases between the two ends. Germline CDR1 and CDR2: SGHRS and YFSETQ. This CDR3 has 15 residues. CDR3 in amino acids: CASRLGGQVLGIRYF. The CDR3 nucleotides are TGCGCCAGCAGACTTGGAGGTCAGGTACTCGGAATAAGGTACTTC. Full variable domain (outside the CDR3, taken from reference TRBV5-1 and TRBJ2-5): KAGVTQTPRYLIKTRGQQVTLSCSPISGHRSVSWYQQTPGQGLQFLFEYFSETQRNKGNFPGRFSGRQFSNSRSEMNVSTLELGDSALYLCASRLGGQVLGIRYFGPGTRLLVL.

This clone appeared once. V is TRBV19 and J is TRBJ1-1; 7 bases map to TRBD1. CDR1 and CDR2 (germline): LNHDA, SQIVND (reference sequence). The CDR3 has 16 residues. The V and J ends lost 5 bases and 0 bases, in that order; junction bases with no gene match: 9. CDR3 loop: CASSPSRTGLNTEAFF. CDR3 in DNA: TGTGCCAGTAGTCCCAGCAGGACAGGCTTGAACACTGAAGCTTTCTTT.

The chain joins TRBV10-3 to TRBJ2-7; TRBD1 matches at 10 bases. CDR3 length: 15 amino acids. The junction had 5 bases not matched to a gene; V was cut back by 0 bases and J by 6 bases. The germline gives CDR1 ENHRY, CDR2 SYGVKD. The CDR3 is CAISESDGTGAEQYF. The CDR3 DNA follows: TGTGCCATCAGTGAGTCGGACGGGACAGGGGCCGAGCAGTACTTC.

The V gene is TRBV2, the J gene TRBJ2-5; tentatively, D is TRBD2 (6 bases). Germline V gene data show CDR1 as SNHLY and CDR2 as FYNNEI. This CDR3 contains 15 residues. Trimming took off 5 bases at V and 5 bases at J, with 18 bases between the two ends. The CDR3 nucleotides read TGTGCCAGCAGTCACAGGAGGGCCTTGGGGGAGACCCAGTACTTC. This codes for CASSHRRALGETQYF.

The CDR3 DNA follows: TGTGCCAGCAGCTTAGAGTACGACAGGGGTAATGAGCAGTTCTTC. Encoded protein: CASSLEYDRGNEQFF. The V gene is TRBV11-3, the J gene TRBJ2-1; 8 bases fit TRBD1. With 0 bases clipped from V and 7 bases from J, the junction kept 5 bases outside the gene matches. This CDR3 is 15 amino acids long. Germline V gene sequence: CDR1 SGHNT, CDR2 YENEEA.

The chain combines TRBV4-1 with TRBJ1-5; TRBD1 agrees at 7 bases. Germline V gives CDR1 MGHRA, CDR2 YSYEKL. CDR3 size: 17 residues. V lost 4 bases to trimming and J lost 1 base; unmatched junction nucleotides: 10. The CDR3 DNA reads as TGCGCCAGCAGCCTTTTCAGGGGGATCGAAAGCAATCAGCCCCAGCATTTT. Protein sequence: CASSLFRGIESNQPQHF.